This TCR beta chain was sequenced during a study of glioma-infiltrating T cells after dendritic cell vaccination. Background on the study: Dendritic cells derived from monocytes and pulsed with autologous tumor lysate formed the vaccine. General study points: Higher pretreatment TIL content predicted longer progression-free time and survival. Few patients contributed both blood and tumor specimens.

Data came from immunoSEQ multiplex PCR; TCRdb stores just in-frame clones and leaves some out. The sample has approximately 48,000 clones; about 91% are singletons. The germline CDR1 and CDR2 sequences are MDHEN and SYDVKM. V was pared by 6 bases and J by 5 bases, with 9 bases of the junction left unmatched. CDR3 length: 14 amino acids. Regarding time point: after dendritic cell vaccination, including at tumor progression/relapse. Patients had residual fresh-frozen tumor tissue and more than two years of survival data. Notes on this clone: Its antigen is not identified.

The source was blood, collected after dendritic cell vaccination. This receptor was taken from a human donor with glioblastoma. J is TRBJ1-2 and V is TRBV28; 7 bases are a match to TRBD1. CDR3 in amino acids: CASSPDRNGYGYTF. CDR3 DNA: TGTGCCAGCAGCCCGGACAGGAATGGGTATGGCTACACCTTC.